The entry that follows covers one T cell receptor beta chain sequence. This specimen comes from a study of T cell responses to AZD1222 COVID-19 vaccine. Sequencing used immunoSEQ multiplex PCR; TCRdb keeps in-frame clones, though not all of them. Here the sample spans 150,000 to 200,000 clones, around nine tenths being singletons. This receptor was identified in an adult who received the MenACWY meningococcal vaccine as a control. Sequenced here: peripheral blood, sampled 28 days after the second dose of the MenACWY control vaccine.

CDR3 in amino acids: CASSLGTDQPQHF. DNA for the CDR3: TGTGCCAGCAGTTTGGGTACTGATCAGCCCCAGCATTTT. The chain combines TRBV12-3 or TRBV12-4 with TRBJ1-5, with unresolved D. The CDR3 is 13 amino acids. V lost 3 bases to trimming and J lost 5 bases, with 8 bases between them.